Described below is a single TCR beta chain sequence and its context. The data stem from a study of cytotoxic CD8 clonotypes in ibrutinib-treated CLL. Overall study: The patient breakdown showed 10 to 12 relapsed/refractory and roughly 14 treatment-naive cases, with approximately 18 IGHV unmutated.

The CDR3 has 12 residues. V was pared by 4 bases and J by 7 bases, with 12 bases between. CDR1 SGHRS and CDR2 YFSETQ come from the germline V gene. Assay: immunoSEQ multiplex PCR; the TCRdb copy retains only in-frame clones and omits some. The sample lists some 130,000 clones; approximately 85% were seen once. This sequence joins TRBV5-1 and TRBJ2-7; D gene unclear. The sequencing used PBMCs, collected after 24 months of ibrutinib treatment. This TCR was sampled from a human donor with chronic lymphocytic leukemia. CDR3 sequence reads: CASSKGLSEQYF. Written as DNA, the CDR3 is TGCGCCAGCAGCAAGGGATTAAGTGAGCAGTACTTC.